The 10 T cell receptor beta chains below all came from one sample that was sequenced in a study of cytomegalovirus exposure and HLA in healthy donors. PCR involved 60 Vbeta and 13 Jbeta primers. Libraries were prepared by immunoSEQ multiplex PCR; TCRdb keeps only in-frame clonotypes and omits some of them. The sample has over 150,000 clones; roughly 76% are singletons. Sequencing used PBMCs. All receptors come from a man aged 55 to 70 in good health and CMV-seronegative.

The rearrangement uses TRBV5-5 and TRBJ1-1; D gene uncertain. The CDR3 spans 14 residues. In germline, CDR1 is SGHKS, CDR2 YYEKEE (reference sequence). The V and J ends lost 4 bases and 5 bases respectively, with 15 bases between them. The CDR3 region is CASSPEGRRTEAFF. CDR3 DNA: TGTGCCAGCAGCCCCGAGGGAAGGAGAACTGAAGCTTTCTTT.

The chain links TRBV5-6 to TRBJ2-1; TRBD2 aligns across 10 bases. Germline V gene sequence: CDR1 SGHDT, CDR2 YYEEEE. There are 16 residues in the CDR3. Losses at the gene ends were 3 bases for V and 0 bases for J; bases not matched to a gene: 3. CDR3 amino acids: CASSSSGGSSYNEQFF. CDR3 nucleotide sequence: TGTGCCAGCAGCTCTAGCGGGGGAAGCTCCTACAATGAGCAGTTCTTC.

The chain links TRBV5-1 to TRBJ1-1; D may be TRBD1 (6 bases). Germline lookup yields CDR1 SGHRS and CDR2 YFSETQ. The V end lost 2 bases, the J end lost 4 bases, and 9 bases lay between the germline ends. The length of the CDR3 is 13 residues. CDR3 protein: CASSFGQSTEAFF. The CDR3 DNA sequence: TGCGCCAGCAGCTTTGGACAGAGCACTGAAGCTTTCTTT.

This chain links TRBV9 with TRBJ2-7, with D possibly being TRBD2 (5 bases). The CDR3 has 12 residues. Trimming left V 0 bases short and J 6 bases short, with 7 bases between. The germline CDR1 and CDR2 sequences are SGDLS and YYNGEE. The CDR3 protein is CASSVGRGEQYF. The CDR3 DNA follows: TGTGCCAGCAGCGTAGGACGGGGCGAGCAGTACTTC.

This clone was found a few times. The rearrangement joins TRBV6-6 to TRBJ1-4; a possible D gene is TRBD1 (5 bases). The V gene's germline CDR1 is MNHNY and CDR2 SVGAGI (reference sequence). This CDR3 is 15 amino acids long. The V and J ends lost 3 bases and 4 bases respectively, with 12 bases between them. In DNA, the CDR3 is TGTGCCAGCAGTTATACGGGGGGGTATAATGAAAAACTGTTTTTT. Translation gives CASSYTGGYNEKLFF.

V is TRBV6-1 and J is TRBJ1-2, with a weak D call TRBD1 (6 bases). V lost 7 bases, J lost 3 bases, and 12 bases lay in between. Germline loops: CDR1 MNHNS, CDR2 SASEGT. There are 13 residues in the CDR3. CDR3 sequence reads: CASTLQGDYGYTF. The CDR3 region has the DNA TGTGCCAGCACCCTACAGGGAGACTATGGCTACACCTTC.

The chain is built from TRBV5-1 and TRBJ2-1; TRBD2 agrees at 9 bases. The CDR3 is 16 residues long. Trimming cost V 0 bases and J 12 bases; bases outside gene matches: 13. CDR1 is SGHRS and CDR2 is YFSETQ in the germline V gene. This CDR3 reads CASSLESSGMGVGQFF. CDR3 DNA sequence: TGCGCCAGCAGCTTGGAGTCTAGCGGGATGGGCGTGGGGCAGTTCTTC.

The chain joins TRBV7-9 to TRBJ1-5; TRBD1 might be the D (5 bases). CDR1 is SEHNR, CDR2 FQNEAQ, per germline (reference sequence). The V end was cut by 4 bases, the J end by 0 bases, with 10 bases between. The CDR3 is made up of 15 amino acids. CDR3 coding DNA: TGTGCCAGCAGCTCGGGACTGTATAGCAATCAGCCCCAGCATTTT. It yields the protein CASSSGLYSNQPQHF.

This clone was seen a handful of times. This chain uses TRBV19 with TRBJ2-7; 9 positions match TRBD2. The CDR3 consists of 16 residues. The V gene's germline CDR1 is LNHDA and CDR2 SQIVND (reference sequence). The ends lost 9 bases at V and 2 bases at J; junction bases unmatched: 14. The CDR3 region has the DNA TGTGCCAGGGCGATCCAGTCTAGCGGGGTTCCCTACGAGCAGTACTTC. This encodes CARAIQSSGVPYEQYF.

The chain carries TRBV15 and TRBJ2-1; D call uncertain. Germline values: CDR1 LNHNV, CDR2 YYDKDF (reference sequence). This CDR3 comprises 14 residues. The germline V and J ends were trimmed by 5 bases and 4 bases, with 12 bases remaining between them. CDR3 DNA: TGTGCCACCAGCGAAGTGTCTAAATACAATGAGCAGTTCTTC. The encoded protein is CATSEVSKYNEQFF.